What follows are 29 T cell receptor beta chains derived from one specimen sequenced in a study of T cells in narcolepsy. The method was immunoSEQ multiplex PCR; TCRdb's version includes in-frame clones alone and lacks a portion of them. The data hold 25,000 to 35,000 clones, with around 83% observed a single time. The sample was CD45RA- memory CD4+ T cells from PBMCs. The source is a human donor with narcolepsy.

The V gene is TRBV4-1, the J gene TRBJ2-1; 12 positions agree with TRBD1. Per germline, CDR1 MGHRA and CDR2 YSYEKL. CDR3 length equals 20 residues. The V gene end was trimmed by 5 bases and the J gene end by 8 bases; junction bases not matched to a gene: 22. DNA of the CDR3: TGCGCCAGCAGCACTCCAAGTAGGAGGCTTACGGGACAGGGGGCCGATGAGCAGTTCTTC. Its protein is CASSTPSRRLTGQGADEQFF.

The chain carries TRBV29-1 and TRBJ2-7, with TRBD1 matching over 8 bases. Trimming cost V 4 bases and J 3 bases; bases outside gene matches: 8. This CDR3 is built from 14 residues. Germline assignment: CDR1 SQVTM and CDR2 ANQGSEA. This CDR3 reads CSVAVGQGLYEQYF. CDR3 coding DNA: TGCAGCGTTGCAGTTGGACAGGGACTCTACGAGCAGTACTTC.

The V call is TRBV27, the J call TRBJ1-1, with 9 bases matching TRBD1. Germline CDR1 is MNHEY and CDR2 is SMNVEV (reference sequence). V trimming: 6 bases; J trimming: 10 bases; junction bases outside the gene matches: 6. The CDR3 has 12 amino acids. Here the CDR3 DNA reads TGTGCCAGCAGCGATTACAGGGGGCGAGCTTTCTTT. It specifies CASSDYRGRAFF.

This chain joins TRBV5-4 and TRBJ2-1, with TRBD1 matching over 11 bases. This CDR3 is built from 14 residues. V lost 1 base and J lost 15; bases outside the gene matches: 9. CDR1 SGHNT and CDR2 YYREEE come from the germline V gene (reference sequence). The CDR3 DNA follows: TGTGCCAGCAGCTTGACGGGACAGGGGGGTATTTGGTTCTTC. Translated, it gives CASSLTGQGGIWFF.

The rearrangement joins TRBV2 to TRBJ2-2; D perhaps matches TRBD1 (6 bases). Germline V gene data show CDR1 as SNHLY and CDR2 as FYNNEI. The CDR3 consists of 15 residues. V was clipped by 5 bases and J by 0 bases, with 10 bases between them. CDR3 protein: CASSWQGPNTGELFF. CDR3 coding DNA: TGTGCCAGCAGTTGGCAGGGGCCGAACACCGGGGAGCTGTTTTTT.

This clone turned up a few times. Other DNA sequences from this sample encode an identical CDR3 as well. The chain recombines TRBV6-1 with TRBJ1-1; D is undetermined. Trimming took 4 bases from V and 3 from J, leaving 12 bases between them. Germline V gene lookup returns CDR1 MNHNS and CDR2 SASEGT. The CDR3 loop spans 14 amino acids. In DNA form, the CDR3 reads TGTGCCAGCAGTGTGGCAGGTGGTGACACTGAAGCTTTCTTT. As protein: CASSVAGGDTEAFF.

The chain recombines TRBV5-1 with TRBJ2-1; D remains ambiguous. Trimming shortened V by 3 bases and J by 7 bases, and 23 bases separated the two germline ends. CDR1 and CDR2 from the germline V gene are SGHRS and YFSETQ. The CDR3 covers 17 residues. The CDR3 bases are TGCGCCAGCAGCTGGACCGGGCTGGGCCCTAATGTTAATGAGCAGTTCTTC. This sequence encodes CASSWTGLGPNVNEQFF.

There are a few counts of this clone. The chain links TRBV7-6 to TRBJ1-2; TRBD1 might be the D (6 bases). With 5 bases removed from V and 9 bases from J, the gap between germline ends came to 16 bases. Germline V gene lookup returns CDR1 SGHVS and CDR2 FNYEAQ. The CDR3 is 13 amino acids. CDR3: CASSVPTDSRYTF. For the CDR3, the DNA is TGTGCCAGCAGCGTACCCACGGACAGCCGCTACACCTTC.

The count of this clone is one. The chain uses TRBV14 and TRBJ1-6; TRBD1 might be the D (6 bases). Germline lookup yields CDR1 SGHDN and CDR2 FVKESK. The V and J ends lost 5 bases and 6 bases respectively, with 14 bases between them. The CDR3 runs to 15 residues. The CDR3 bases are TGTGCCAGCAGCTCCACAGGGAACCCTAATTCACCCCTCCACTTT. Its protein is CASSSTGNPNSPLHF.

V and J are TRBV18 and TRBJ1-1, with 9 bases lining up with TRBD1. Germline V gene lookup returns CDR1 KGHSH and CDR2 LQKENI. V shed 4 bases, J shed 0 bases, and the junction held 15 bases outside the gene matches. This CDR3 comprises 19 residues. CDR3 bases: TGTGCCAGCTCACTGATCAGGGACAGGGCCTACGAAGTGAACACTGAAGCTTTCTTT. Translated: CASSLIRDRAYEVNTEAFF.

This clone was counted between two and nine times. The chain employs TRBV19 and TRBJ2-1; 7 bases match TRBD1. Looked up from germline, CDR1 is LNHDA and CDR2 is SQIVND (reference sequence). The CDR3 covers 12 residues. J gave up 10 bases and V 7 bases, and 7 bases lay outside the gene matches. CDR3 sequence reads: CASMDRFEEQFF. The CDR3 DNA is TGTGCCAGTATGGACAGGTTTGAAGAGCAGTTCTTC. Full variable domain (remainder filled in from reference TRBV19 and TRBJ2-1): DGGITQSPKYLFRKEGQNVTLSCEQNLNHDAMYWYRQDPGQGLRLIYYSQIVNDFQKGDIAEGYSVSREKKESFPLTVTSAQKNPTAFYLCASMDRFEEQFFGPGTRLTVL.

The V call is TRBV19, the J call TRBJ2-3; 7 nucleotides line up with TRBD1. The V and J ends lost 3 bases and 5 bases, in that order; junction bases with no gene match: 11. The CDR3 has 16 residues. The V gene's germline CDR1 is LNHDA and CDR2 SQIVND (reference sequence). CDR3 region: CASSIATTGERDTQYF. The CDR3 DNA is TGTGCCAGTAGTATCGCAACTACAGGGGAACGAGATACGCAGTATTTT.

This clone has a single count. The chain joins TRBV12-5 to TRBJ1-2, with D perhaps matching TRBD1 (5 bases). V lost 2 bases to trimming and J lost 4 bases, with 17 bases between them. There are 16 residues in the CDR3. Germline CDR1 and CDR2: LGHNT and FRNRAP. CDR3 in DNA: TGTGCTAGTGGTTTGTCCACAGGCTCGAACACCTATGGCTACACCTTC. It codes for CASGLSTGSNTYGYTF.

This clone appeared a few times. The chain links TRBV9 to TRBJ2-5, with D perhaps matching TRBD2 (6 bases). The CDR3 length is 15 residues. V lost 4 bases to trimming and J lost 4 bases, with 17 bases between them. Germline CDR1 and CDR2: SGDLS and YYNGEE. CDR3 region: CASSPRVVGGETQYF. The CDR3 DNA reads TGTGCCAGCAGCCCCCGGGTGGTGGGGGGAGAGACCCAGTACTTC.

The chain uses TRBV7-8 and TRBJ2-5, with D possibly TRBD2 on 5 matching bases. The DNA end is a closer match to TRBJ2-7, so the J assignment may be wrong. The CDR3 runs 13 residues. In germline, CDR1 is SGHVS, CDR2 FQNEAQ. The CDR3 bases are TGTGCCAGCAGCTCTGGACTGAGCTACGAGCAGTACTTC. This gives the protein CASSSGLSYEQYF.

The CDR3 is CASSFGGGWEDTQYF. In nucleotides, the CDR3 is TGTGCCAGCAGCTTCGGTGGAGGATGGGAGGATACGCAGTATTTT. V is TRBV7-9 and J is TRBJ2-3; possible D gene TRBD2, 5 bases. CDR1 and CDR2 from the germline V gene are SEHNR and FQNEAQ (reference sequence). Trimming left V 3 bases short and J 6 bases short, with 16 bases between. The CDR3 extends over 15 amino acids.

The chain joins TRBV5-1 to TRBJ1-1, with TRBD1 identical over 7 bases. Germline loops: CDR1 SGHRS, CDR2 YFSETQ. CDR3 length equals 14 residues. J gave up 1 base and V 4 bases, and 4 bases lay outside the gene matches. The CDR3 coding sequence is TGCGCCAGCAGCGCTAAGGGGGCGAACACTGAAGCTTTCTTT. It yields the protein CASSAKGANTEAFF.

This clone was picked up a small number of times. The chain employs TRBV9 and TRBJ1-4; TRBD1 matches 7 bases. The length of the CDR3 is 14 residues. CDR1 and CDR2 from the germline V gene are SGDLS and YYNGEE. V lost 2 bases, J lost 8 bases, and 6 bases stayed unmatched. CDR3 bases: TGTGCCAGCAGCGTTTGGGACAGTGGGGAAAAACTGTTTTTT. Translated, it gives CASSVWDSGEKLFF.

This clone was counted between two and nine times. The chain couples TRBV19 to TRBJ2-7, with 10 bases lining up with TRBD1. CDR3 length equals 14 residues. Germline values: CDR1 LNHDA, CDR2 SQIVND (reference sequence). V dropped 7 bases and J dropped 5; count of bases not matched to a gene: 8. CDR3 DNA sequence: TGTGCCAGTACCCCGGGACAGGGGAGGCACGAGCAGTACTTC. This gives the protein CASTPGQGRHEQYF.

This chain links TRBV19 with TRBJ2-1, with TRBD2 matching 14 bases. V was pared by 8 bases and J by 5 bases, with 2 bases of the junction left unmatched. From germline, CDR1 is LNHDA and CDR2 SQIVND (reference sequence). The CDR3 consists of 14 residues. The CDR3 loop reads CASEGLAGDNEQFF. CDR3 DNA: TGTGCCAGTGAGGGACTAGCGGGGGACAATGAGCAGTTCTTC.

The chain carries TRBV7-8 and TRBJ1-1; 7 positions agree with TRBD1. Germline CDR1 reads SGHVS; CDR2 reads FQNEAQ. V dropped 4 bases and J dropped 0; count of bases not matched to a gene: 5. CDR3 length equals 15 residues. The CDR3 DNA sequence: TGTGCCAGCAGCTGGACAGGTGGTATGAACACTGAAGCTTTCTTT. Amino acid sequence: CASSWTGGMNTEAFF.

This chain links TRBV6-5 with TRBJ1-2; D remains ambiguous. Germline assignment: CDR1 MNHEY and CDR2 SVGAGI. Trimming removed 5 bases from V and 0 bases from J, with 10 bases in between. The CDR3 consists of 14 residues. The CDR3, as DNA: TGTGCCAGCAGTGAAAACCCGACTAACTATGGCTACACCTTC. Translating it yields CASSENPTNYGYTF.

The chain recombines TRBV7-2 with TRBJ2-5, with 9 positions matching TRBD1. CDR1 and CDR2 (germline): SGHTA, FQGNSA. The CDR3 is made up of 15 amino acids. V lost 4 bases to trimming and J lost 3 bases; unmatched junction nucleotides: 6. The CDR3 DNA reads as TGTGCCAGCAGCTCATTCCGGGACAGGGAAGAGACCCAGTACTTC. Its protein product is CASSSFRDREETQYF.

The genes are TRBV19 and TRBJ2-7; D is possibly TRBD1 (5 bases). CDR1 is LNHDA and CDR2 is SQIVND in the germline V gene (reference sequence). V was pared by 5 bases and J by 6 bases, with 14 bases between. This CDR3 spans 13 amino acids. CDR3 loop: CASSPRAEGEQYF. The CDR3 DNA reads as TGTGCCAGTAGTCCCAGGGCAGAAGGCGAGCAGTACTTC. Combining the CDR3 with reference TRBV19 and TRBJ2-7 gives the whole variable domain DGGITQSPKYLFRKEGQNVTLSCEQNLNHDAMYWYRQDPGQGLRLIYYSQIVNDFQKGDIAEGYSVSREKKESFPLTVTSAQKNPTAFYLCASSPRAEGEQYFGPGTRLTVT.

The V gene is TRBV5-1, the J gene TRBJ1-5; D perhaps matches TRBD1 (5 bases). Looked up from germline, CDR1 is SGHRS and CDR2 is YFSETQ. Trimming removed 4 bases at V and 4 bases at J, with 9 bases between. The CDR3 runs 13 residues. The CDR3 region is CASSRDYNQPQHF. CDR3 nucleotide sequence: TGCGCCAGCAGCCGGGACTATAATCAGCCCCAGCATTTT. Together with reference TRBV5-1 and TRBJ1-5, the CDR3 gives the full variable domain: KAGVTQTPRYLIKTRGQQVTLSCSPISGHRSVSWYQQTPGQGLQFLFEYFSETQRNKGNFPGRFSGRQFSNSRSEMNVSTLELGDSALYLCASSRDYNQPQHFGDGTRLSIL.

The chain has TRBV27 and TRBJ1-1; tentative D call: TRBD1 (5 bases). Deletions cut 0 bases from V and 6 bases from J, with 11 bases between. The CDR3 has 14 residues. Germline V gene lookup returns CDR1 MNHEY and CDR2 SMNVEV (reference sequence). CDR3 loop: CASSLSRVGAEAFF. For the CDR3, the DNA is TGTGCCAGCAGTTTATCCAGGGTTGGTGCTGAAGCTTTCTTT.

The CDR3, as DNA: TGTGCCAGTACTCCCCGGGGACAGGGGAAGGATCAGCCCCAGCATTTT. This translates into CASTPRGQGKDQPQHF. V and J are TRBV28 and TRBJ1-5; 10 nucleotides agree with TRBD1. This CDR3 contains 16 residues. The J segment lost 5 bases and the V segment lost 9 bases, leaving 13 bases of the junction unmatched. Per the germline V gene, CDR1 is MDHEN and CDR2 is SYDVKM. Supplemented by reference TRBV28 and TRBJ1-5, the full variable domain reads DVKVTQSSRYLVKRTGEKVFLECVQDMDHENMFWYRQDPGLGLRLIYFSYDVKMKEKGDIPEGYSVSREKKERFSLILESASTNQTSMYLCASTPRGQGKDQPQHFGDGTRLSIL.

V gene TRBV5-4 combines with J gene TRBJ1-2; 9 bases are a match to TRBD1. J gave up 2 bases and V 3 bases, and 8 bases lay outside the gene matches. Germline loops: CDR1 SGHNT, CDR2 YYREEE (reference sequence). The CDR3 totals 16 residues. The CDR3 DNA reads as TGTGCCAGCAGCTCGCCGGGACAGGGATCCAACTATGGCTACACCTTC. It codes for CASSSPGQGSNYGYTF.

This sequence joins TRBV7-9 and TRBJ2-5, with 9 bases lining up with TRBD2. This CDR3 is 16 amino acids long. With 2 bases clipped from V and 0 bases from J, the junction kept 4 bases outside the gene matches. Germline V gives CDR1 SEHNR, CDR2 FQNEAQ (reference sequence). The DNA of the CDR3 is TGTGCCAGCAGCTTAATATTAGCGGGGGACCAAGAGACCCAGTACTTC. Translation: CASSLILAGDQETQYF.